A selection of T cell receptor beta chains follows, all from one sample in a study of cytomegalovirus exposure and HLA in healthy donors. The data were produced by immunoSEQ multiplex PCR, yet TCRdb's version contains in-frame clones alone and is incomplete. The sample shows 150,000 to 200,000 clones, more than 65% of them seen only once. Material: PBMCs. These receptors came from a man aged 18 to 29 in good health and CMV-seropositive. Both conserved end residues are part of each CDR3. A D gene is named only where the DNA matches it firmly. Not every row has a clone size; where given, it reads once, few, many or a size class.

clone_size | j_call | d_call | v_call | cdr3_aa | cdr3_nt
- | TRBJ1-5 | TRBD1 | TRBV5-8 | CASSSGTDSNQPQHF | TGTGCCAGCAGCTCTGGGACAGATAGCAATCAGCCCCAGCATTTT
- | TRBJ1-2 | - | TRBV9 | CASSVESIGYTF | TGTGCCAGCAGCGTAGAGAGTATTGGCTACACCTTC
- | TRBJ2-1 | TRBD2 | TRBV9 | CASSVGAGGPYNEQFF | TGTGCCAGCAGCGTAGGGGCGGGGGGGCCTTACAATGAGCAGTTCTTC
- | TRBJ1-4 | TRBD1 | TRBV6-1 | CASSDLGTAYNEKLFF | TGTGCCAGCAGTGACCTCGGGACAGCTTATAATGAAAAACTGTTTTTT
once | TRBJ2-3 | - | TRBV7-2 | CASSLEGRGPDTQYF | TGTGCCAGCAGCTTAGAAGGGCGGGGACCAGATACGCAGTATTTT
once | TRBJ2-5 | - | TRBV7-8 | CASSPLGVVDQETQYF | TGTGCCAGCAGCCCCCTCGGTGTGGTGGACCAAGAGACCCAGTACTTC
- | TRBJ1-1 | - | TRBV5-6 | CASSSATDYTEAFF | TGTGCCAGCAGCTCCGCGACGGACTACACTGAAGCTTTCTTT
- | TRBJ1-1 | - | TRBV21-1 | CASSKEGARGTVYTEAFF | TGTGCCAGCAGCAAAGAAGGTGCCAGGGGAACGGTTTACACTGAAGCTTTCTTT
- | TRBJ1-2 | TRBD1 | TRBV5-6 | CASSLYPQGASGYTF | TGTGCCAGCAGCTTATATCCCCAGGGGGCTAGTGGCTACACCTTC
- | TRBJ2-5 | TRBD1 | TRBV5-1 | CASSLLGGDETQYF | TGCGCCAGCAGCTTGCTAGGGGGCGACGAGACCCAGTACTTC
- | TRBJ2-1 | TRBD2 | TRBV11-3 | CASSLAGRGGNVEQFF | TGTGCCAGCAGCTTAGCGGGACGGGGGGGCAATGTTGAGCAGTTCTTC
- | TRBJ1-1 | TRBD1 | TRBV7-9 | CASSLGPLGQGMNTEAFF | TGTGCCAGCAGCTTAGGCCCGCTGGGACAGGGGATGAACACTGAAGCTTTCTTT
few | TRBJ2-3 | TRBD2 | TRBV6-5 | CASRTTSGIADTQYF | TGTGCCAGCAGAACGACTAGCGGGATAGCAGATACGCAGTATTTT
- | TRBJ1-2 | TRBD1 | TRBV5-4 | CASSRPPGQGIGVNYGYTF | TGTGCCAGCAGCAGACCCCCGGGACAGGGGATAGGGGTAAACTATGGCTACACCTTC
- | TRBJ1-1 | TRBD1 | TRBV7-2 | CASSLGRGRDTEAFF | TGTGCCAGCAGCTTAGGGAGGGGGCGAGACACTGAAGCTTTCTTT
- | TRBJ1-2 | TRBD1 | TRBV14 | CASSPGQGYGYTF | TGTGCCAGCAGCCCCGGACAGGGTTATGGCTACACCTTC
- | TRBJ2-2 | - | TRBV19 | CASSIDGRRTGELFF | TGTGCCAGTAGTATAGACGGGAGACGGACCGGGGAGCTGTTTTTT
few | TRBJ1-1 | TRBD1 | TRBV5-6 | CASSWDRGSEAFF | TGTGCCAGCAGCTGGGACAGGGGGTCGGAAGCTTTCTTT